Below are 29 T cell receptor beta chains sequenced from a single sample in a study of Ad26.COV2.S vaccination and SARS-CoV-2 variants. Treatment described: over 15 received Ad26.COV2.S at low or high dose, single or two shots; a few received placebo; per-sample allocation not given. Collection of samples fell on day 63 after the first vaccine or placebo injection. Profiling relied on immunoSEQ multiplex PCR, and the TCRdb table lists in-frame clones only, not all of them. The repertoire has roughly 510,000 clones, around 85% of them found once; the top ten carry roughly 13%. The source material was peripheral blood, sampled in a trial of Ad26.COV2.S vaccine versus placebo. The receptors here all came from a person between 18 and 65 years old who received the Ad26.COV2.S COVID-19 vaccine or a placebo.

V and J are TRBV2 and TRBJ1-5; the D gene is possibly TRBD1 (6 bases). Germline assignment: CDR1 SNHLY and CDR2 FYNNEI. The V end was cut by 4 bases, the J end by 8 bases, with 15 bases between. This CDR3 contains 14 residues. Here the CDR3 DNA reads TGTGCCAGCAGTGGCGGACAGAGAATTAAGCCCCAGCATTTT. Its translation: CASSGGQRIKPQHF.

The chain has TRBV28 and TRBJ1-2; 8 nucleotides align to TRBD1. The CDR3 is made up of 13 amino acids. The V gene's germline CDR1 is MDHEN and CDR2 SYDVKM. V trimming: 6 bases; J trimming: 4 bases; junction bases outside the gene matches: 4. CDR3 loop: CASRQQGAYGYTF. DNA for the CDR3: TGTGCCAGCAGGCAGCAGGGGGCCTATGGCTACACCTTC.

The rearrangement uses TRBV28 and TRBJ1-5; D perhaps matches TRBD1 (5 bases). CDR3 size: 15 residues. Germline loops: CDR1 MDHEN, CDR2 SYDVKM. V dropped 2 bases and J dropped 6 bases, with 14 bases sitting between them. Written as DNA, the CDR3 is TGTGCCAGCAGTTTAAGGAGGGGAACAAGTCAGCCCCAGCATTTT. Translating gives CASSLRRGTSQPQHF.

The CDR3 coding sequence is TGTGCCTGGAGTGGGGTAGCCCCTGGAAACACCATATATTTT. Translated: CAWSGVAPGNTIYF. The chain is built from TRBV30 and TRBJ1-3; D is ambiguous. CDR3 length: 14 residues. Germline V gene data show CDR1 as GTSNPN and CDR2 as SVGIG (reference sequence). V gave up 1 base and J gave up 2 bases, with 9 bases separating them.

The chain joins TRBV7-9 to TRBJ1-2; 8 bases fit TRBD1. This CDR3 contains 15 residues. The junction had 13 bases not matched to a gene; V was cut back by 5 bases and J by 8 bases. CDR1 and CDR2 from the germline V gene are SEHNR and FQNEAQ (reference sequence). The CDR3 region is CASSPSGGGPGGYTF. The CDR3 DNA sequence: TGTGCCAGCAGCCCATCAGGGGGCGGTCCTGGCGGCTACACCTTC.

This chain uses TRBV7-3 with TRBJ2-3; D is ambiguous. Trimming shortened V by 3 bases and J by 2 bases, and 9 bases separated the two germline ends. The CDR3 runs 14 residues. Germline CDR1 SGHTA, CDR2 FQGTGA. The CDR3 sequence: CASSFGLSTDTQYF. The CDR3 DNA follows: TGTGCCAGCAGCTTCGGCTTGTCCACAGATACGCAGTATTTT.

The chain couples TRBV28 to TRBJ2-1; D ambiguous. CDR3 size: 16 residues. The germline CDR1 and CDR2 sequences are MDHEN and SYDVKM. Trimming pared 6 bases from V and 7 bases from J, leaving 22 bases between. The CDR3 here is CASSPRTPLVPNEQFF. CDR3 sequence (DNA): TGTGCCAGCAGCCCACGGACCCCACTGGTGCCTAATGAGCAGTTCTTC.

V and J are TRBV7-2 and TRBJ2-3, with no clear D. The length of the CDR3 is 14 residues. V dropped 1 base and J dropped 8 bases, with 13 bases sitting between them. Germline V gene lookup returns CDR1 SGHTA and CDR2 FQGNSA. For the CDR3, the DNA is TGTGCCAGCAGCTTAGGAAACCCCGGGCGTACGCAGTATTTT. Amino acids: CASSLGNPGRTQYF. The whole variable domain, remainder taken from reference TRBV7-2 and TRBJ2-3, is GAGVSQSPSNKVTEKGKDVELRCDPISGHTALYWYRQSLGQGLEFLIYFQGNSAPDKSGLPSDRFSAERTGGSVSTLTIQRTQQEDSAVYLCASSLGNPGRTQYFGPGTRLTVL.

The rearrangement joins TRBV3-1 (or the pseudogene TRBV3-2) to TRBJ2-2; D is uncertain. CDR3 length: 16 residues. The V end lost 4 bases, the J end lost 4 bases, and 16 bases lay between the germline ends. CDR1 is LGHDT and CDR2 is YNNKEL in the germline V gene (reference sequence). CDR3 protein: CASSPRRTPVTGELFF. CDR3 bases: TGTGCCAGCAGCCCCCGCCGGACCCCGGTCACCGGGGAGCTGTTTTTT.

The chain has TRBV3-1 (or the pseudogene TRBV3-2) and TRBJ1-5, with unresolved D. Trimming pared 0 bases from V and 6 bases from J, leaving 12 bases between. The CDR3 is 15 amino acids. Germline assignment: CDR1 LGHDT and CDR2 YNNKEL (reference sequence). DNA for the CDR3: TGTGCCAGCAGCCAAGATAGGACCCGGGGTCAGCCCCAGCATTTT. Its translation is CASSQDRTRGQPQHF.

The chain carries TRBV29-1 and TRBJ2-3; the D gene is possibly TRBD2 (5 bases). This CDR3 has 12 residues. Germline CDR1 SQVTM, CDR2 ANQGSEA. The V and J ends lost 7 bases and 5 bases respectively, with 13 bases between them. DNA of the CDR3: TGCAGCGCCCTCTATGCGGGAGATACGCAGTATTTT. Protein product: CSALYAGDTQYF.

The chain employs TRBV18 and TRBJ1-2, with D possibly being TRBD1 (6 bases). CDR1 and CDR2 (germline): KGHSH, LQKENI. Trimming pared 3 bases from V and 2 bases from J, leaving 22 bases between. CDR3 size: 18 residues. CDR3 in amino acids: CASSPFSGFRQDNYGYTF. Written as DNA, the CDR3 is TGTGCCAGCTCACCCTTTAGCGGTTTTCGACAGGACAACTATGGCTACACCTTC.

The chain carries TRBV29-1 and TRBJ1-1; D is uncertain. The CDR3 is made up of 9 amino acids. The germline gives CDR1 SQVTM, CDR2 ANQGSEA. The germline V and J ends were trimmed by 7 bases and 6 bases, with 6 bases remaining between them. The DNA for the CDR3 is TGCAGCGGTAGGGCTGAAGCTTTCTTT. It encodes CSGRAEAFF.

The CDR3 here is CASSPNKWGVSSPLHF. The CDR3 bases are TGTGCCAGCAGTCCTAACAAGTGGGGTGTAAGTTCACCCCTCCACTTT. The rearrangement links TRBV28 to TRBJ1-6; D ambiguous. V lost 5 bases to trimming and J lost 9 bases, with 20 bases between them. This CDR3 is built from 16 residues. From germline, CDR1 is MDHEN and CDR2 SYDVKM.

This chain uses TRBV21-1 with TRBJ2-7; TRBD2 is taken as the D call from the table, unchecked against the DNA. TRBV21-1 is classified as a pseudogene. This CDR3 is 15 amino acids long. The CDR3 nucleotides are TGTGCCAGCAGCAAAGGGAGGCTAGCGGGAGAAGTGCAGTACTTC. Its protein is CASSKGRLAGEVQYF.

J is TRBJ1-5 and V is TRBV28, with D uncertain. The length of the CDR3 is 14 residues. Per germline, CDR1 MDHEN and CDR2 SYDVKM. The germline V and J ends were trimmed by 7 bases and 4 bases, with 14 bases remaining between them. Written as DNA, the CDR3 is TGTGCCAGCACCTCTGGGTTTGGTAATCAGCCCCAGCATTTT. Its translation is CASTSGFGNQPQHF.

The chain links TRBV19 to TRBJ2-1; D not resolved. Germline lookup yields CDR1 LNHDA and CDR2 SQIVND (reference sequence). The CDR3 contains 13 residues. Trimming removed 9 bases at V and 0 bases at J, with 9 bases between. The CDR3 protein is CASRMSSYNEQFF. Here the CDR3 DNA reads TGTGCCAGCCGTATGAGCTCCTACAATGAGCAGTTCTTC.

The CDR3 loop is CASSLAGLDDNEQFF. CDR3 DNA sequence: TGCGCCAGCAGCTTGGCCGGGCTAGACGACAATGAGCAGTTCTTC. The V and J genes are TRBV5-1 and TRBJ2-1; D unclear. CDR1 and CDR2 (germline): SGHRS, YFSETQ. V was shortened by 0 bases and J by 5 bases, with 12 bases between the two germline ends. This CDR3 has 15 residues.

The chain employs TRBV30 and TRBJ2-1, with 11 bases lining up with TRBD1. Germline V lookup: CDR1 GTSNPN, CDR2 SVGIG (reference sequence). This CDR3 has 15 amino acids. Trimming removed 0 bases from V and 6 bases from J; junction bases left unmatched: 4. CDR3 loop: CAWSVGTGGSNEQFF. The DNA for the CDR3 is TGTGCCTGGAGTGTGGGGACAGGGGGTAGCAATGAGCAGTTCTTC.

The chain couples TRBV28 to TRBJ2-6; D not resolved. The CDR3 totals 12 residues. The V end lost 7 bases, the J end lost 4 bases, and 5 bases lay between the germline ends. The germline V gene encodes CDR1 MDHEN and CDR2 SYDVKM. The CDR3 here is CASTSGANVLTF. CDR3 coding DNA: TGTGCCAGCACCTCAGGGGCCAACGTCCTGACTTTC.

This sequence joins TRBV24-1 and TRBJ2-7; D gene uncertain. The CDR3 extends over 15 amino acids. Trimming stripped 0 bases from V and 3 bases from J, with 11 bases between. Germline CDR1 reads KGHDR; CDR2 reads SFDVKD. The CDR3 DNA reads as TGTGCCACCAGTGATTTGGGTAGGGAAGTCTACGAGCAGTACTTC. Its translation is CATSDLGREVYEQYF.

The rearrangement links TRBV7-2 to TRBJ1-5, with D maybe TRBD1 (6 bases). Between the trimmed V and J ends, which lost 3 bases and 2 bases, there was a span of 11 bases. The V gene's germline CDR1 is SGHTA and CDR2 FQGNSA. The CDR3 loop spans 15 amino acids. CDR3 residues: CASSFWAGGNQPQHF. The CDR3 coding sequence is TGTGCCAGCAGCTTTTGGGCAGGGGGCAATCAGCCCCAGCATTTT.

The DNA for the CDR3 is TGTGCCAGCAGCACCCGACTAGCGGGAAGCTCCTACGAGCAGTACTTC. Residues: CASSTRLAGSSYEQYF. The chain joins TRBV7-6 to TRBJ2-7, with 11 bases fitting TRBD2. CDR1 SGHVS and CDR2 FNYEAQ come from the germline V gene. The CDR3 has 16 residues. V was pared by 5 bases and J by 0 bases, with 6 bases of the junction left unmatched.

This chain connects TRBV5-1 to TRBJ2-6; no clear D gene. CDR1 and CDR2 from the germline V gene are SGHRS and YFSETQ. CDR3 length equals 18 residues. Trimming removed 1 base from V and 1 base from J, with 15 bases in between. CDR3 sequence reads: CASSLSSARSSGANVLTF. The CDR3 nucleotides are TGCGCCAGCAGCTTGAGCAGCGCGCGGTCGTCTGGGGCCAACGTCCTGACTTTC.

Here the CDR3 DNA reads TGTGCCAGCAACTCACCGCCCCCCAATGAGCAGTTCTTC. Translated, it gives CASNSPPPNEQFF. The chain uses TRBV7-2 and TRBJ2-1; D is ambiguous. CDR3 length: 13 amino acids. Germline V gives CDR1 SGHTA, CDR2 FQGNSA. The ends were cut back, 7 bases at V and 6 bases at J, with 13 bases in the middle.

This clone was counted once. This rearrangement joins TRBV5-6 to TRBJ1-4; TRBD1 might be the D (6 bases). This CDR3 spans 17 amino acids. CDR1 and CDR2 from the germline V gene are SGHDT and YYEEEE. V was cut by 4 bases and J by 2 bases, with 18 bases left in between. This CDR3 is CASSRRGVRATNEKLFF. The DNA of the CDR3 is TGTGCCAGCAGCCGGAGGGGGGTTAGGGCCACTAATGAAAAACTGTTTTTT.

The chain carries TRBV28 and TRBJ1-5; TRBD1 matches 8 bases. CDR3 length: 16 amino acids. Trimming cost V 6 bases and J 6 bases; bases outside gene matches: 13. CDR1 and CDR2 from the germline V gene are MDHEN and SYDVKM. The CDR3 spells CASRIGSGGAGQPQHF. The CDR3 DNA reads as TGTGCCAGCAGAATTGGTTCAGGGGGCGCAGGTCAGCCCCAGCATTTT.

This clone showed up just a few times. This chain uses TRBV2 with TRBJ2-3; a weak D match, TRBD1 (5 bases). CDR1 and CDR2 (germline): SNHLY, FYNNEI. CDR3 length: 15 amino acids. V dropped 2 bases and J dropped 3 bases, with 12 bases sitting between them. This CDR3 is CASSERAGITDTQYF. CDR3 coding DNA: TGTGCCAGCAGTGAAAGAGCAGGGATAACAGATACGCAGTATTTT.

The CDR3 DNA follows: TGTGCCAGCAGCGGGACGGACCACTCCTACGAGCAGTACTTC. This encodes CASSGTDHSYEQYF. J is TRBJ2-7 and V is TRBV7-8; the D call may be TRBD1 or TRBD2 (5 bases each). Germline values: CDR1 SGHVS, CDR2 FQNEAQ. The CDR3 sequence is 14 residues long. The V and J ends lost 5 bases and 0 bases respectively, with 11 bases between them.